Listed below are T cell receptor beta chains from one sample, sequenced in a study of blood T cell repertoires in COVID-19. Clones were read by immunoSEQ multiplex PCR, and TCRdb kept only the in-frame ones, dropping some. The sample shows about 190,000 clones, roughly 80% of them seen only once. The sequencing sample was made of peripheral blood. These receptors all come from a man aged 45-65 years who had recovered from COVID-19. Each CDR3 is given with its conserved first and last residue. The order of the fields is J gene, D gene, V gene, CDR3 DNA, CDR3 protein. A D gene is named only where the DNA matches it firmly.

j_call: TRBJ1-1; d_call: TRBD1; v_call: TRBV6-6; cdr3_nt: TGTGCCAGCAGTCAAGGACAGGGATTGAACACTGAAGCTTTCTTT; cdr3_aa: CASSQGQGLNTEAFF
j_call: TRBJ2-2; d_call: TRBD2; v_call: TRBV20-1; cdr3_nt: TGCAGTGCTAGTCGGCGGGAGTCCGGGGAGCTGTTTTTT; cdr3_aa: CSASRRESGELFF
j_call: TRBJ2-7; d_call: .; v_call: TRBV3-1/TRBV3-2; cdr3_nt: TGTGCCAGCAGCCTATCAAGCGGGCCCTACGAGCAGTACTTC; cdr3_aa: CASSLSSGPYEQYF
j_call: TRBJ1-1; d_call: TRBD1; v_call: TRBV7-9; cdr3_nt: TGTGCCAGCATCACAGGGGGGGACACTGAAGCTTTCTTT; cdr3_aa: CASITGGDTEAFF
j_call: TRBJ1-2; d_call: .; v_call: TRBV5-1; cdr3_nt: TGCGCCAGCAGCTTGGCCTCTAGGGGCACGAAGGGCTACACCTTC; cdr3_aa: CASSLASRGTKGYTF
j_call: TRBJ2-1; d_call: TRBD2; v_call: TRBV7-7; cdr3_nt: TGTGCCAGCAGCCAAGGACTAGATATGAATGAGCAGTTCTTC; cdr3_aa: CASSQGLDMNEQFF
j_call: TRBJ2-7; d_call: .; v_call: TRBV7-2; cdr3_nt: TGTGCCAGAGAATCAGAAAGCTCCTACGAGCAGTACTTC; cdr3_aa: CARESESSYEQYF
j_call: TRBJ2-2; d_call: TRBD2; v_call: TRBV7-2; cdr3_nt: TGTGCCAGCAGCAGAGTCCCTAGCGGGAGTCCCAACACCGGGGAGCTGTTTTTT; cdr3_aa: CASSRVPSGSPNTGELFF
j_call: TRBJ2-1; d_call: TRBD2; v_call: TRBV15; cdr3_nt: TGTGCCACCAGCAGAGGCCCTAGCGGGAGAAGGTACAATGAGCAGTTCTTC; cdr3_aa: CATSRGPSGRRYNEQFF
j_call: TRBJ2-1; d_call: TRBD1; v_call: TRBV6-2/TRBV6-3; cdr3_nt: TGTGCCAGCAGTTACGGGACAGGGATTGGCAATGAGCAGTTCTTC; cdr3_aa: CASSYGTGIGNEQFF
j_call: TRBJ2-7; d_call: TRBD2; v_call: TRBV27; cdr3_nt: TGTGCCAGCACTGGGGGGACTAGCCCCTACGAGCAGTACTTC; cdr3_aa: CASTGGTSPYEQYF
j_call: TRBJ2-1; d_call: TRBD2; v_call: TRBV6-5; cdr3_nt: TGTGCCAGCAGGCGGACTAGCGGGAGAGGTGAGCAGTTCTTC; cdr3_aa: CASRRTSGRGEQFF
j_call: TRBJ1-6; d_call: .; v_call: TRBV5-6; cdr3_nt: TGTGCCAGCAGCTTGTCAGGGGTTTCACCCCTCCACTTT; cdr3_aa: CASSLSGVSPLHF
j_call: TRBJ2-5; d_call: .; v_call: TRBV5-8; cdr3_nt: TGTGCCAGCAGCGCACAGTACACCCAGTACTTC; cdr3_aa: CASSAQYTQYF